The entry that follows covers one TCR beta chain sequence. Its antigen is unknown. No base quality values were provided; no much bigger clone lies one nucleotide off. TCRbeta CDR3 regions were amplified from genomic DNA using the immunoSEQ Assay, a bias-controlled multiplex PCR. The published analysis was carried out like this. The number of nucleated cells in each sample was estimated by amplification of reference gene primers within the assay. To quantify the absolute abundance of each unique TCRbeta CDR3 rearrangement, sequence reads were collapsed and filtered. Productive Simpson clonality was computed per sample as the square root of Simpson's diversity index over productive rearrangements. TCRdb's version of the immuneACCESS table is confined to in-frame rearrangements and falls short of the full clone set. An unresolved V gene accounts for under half of the shortfall where checked; the remainder is of unknown origin. V and J calls and clone size are given by that table; D and trimming were obtained from the DNA. A total of about 100,000 clones appear in this sample, roughly 88% of them only once. Jointly, the top ten make up over 2% of the sample.

This entry comes from a study of blood T cell repertoires in COVID-19 (dated by TCRdb to 2020 to 2021). Notes on the research overall: The collaborator samples originated in the United States, Italy and Spain and spanned the acute and convalescent phases of COVID-19. The material from the prospective study consisted of cDNA or gDNA derived from T cells, B-cell-depleted T cells, or PBMCs. The dataset comprised deeply sampled blood TCRbeta repertoires from subjects exposed to, actively infected with, or recovered from COVID-19. The repertoires were made available in a free public database intended to serve as a resource for research on the immune response to SARS-CoV-2. The samples were drawn from two sources: the first 160 participants of the ongoing ImmuneRACE study, and some 1,300 subjects contributed by 6 global collaborators. Sample metadata almost always included a de-identified subject ID, COVID-19 status, age in years and sex. HLA class I and class II types, where available, came from metadata supplied by the sample provider rather than from assay-based typing.

The collaborating institutions used their own protocols to collect whole blood in K2EDTA tubes. Collaborator samples were shipped for TCRbeta analysis as frozen whole blood, isolated PBMCs, or DNA extracted from either sample type. On the study overall, not on this receptor specifically: The amount of clinical and demographic metadata varied by source and participant and was provided uncurated.

CDR1 SGHAT and CDR2 FQNNGV are derived from the germline V gene. The CDR3 sequence holds 13 residues, the cysteine and phenylalanine included. Only CDR3 DNA is held: 39 bases, read in frame from base 1. V is cut back by 1 base and J by 10 bases, with 4 bases in the junction unmatched. The receptor was isolated from a human donor in a cohort sampled during active COVID-19. Rearrangement joined TRBV11-2 to TRBJ1-1, with 9 bases in between that match TRBD1. The specimen was peripheral blood. The CDR3 region reads CASSLGTGVVAFF. The sequenced DNA is TGTGCCAGCAGCTTAGGGACAGGGGTCGTAGCTTTCTTT. The full variable domain, with segments outside the CDR3 supplied by the reference TRBV11-2 and TRBJ1-1 proteins, appears as EAGVAQSPRYKIIEKRQSVAFWCNPISGHATLYWYQQILGQGPKLLIQFQNNGVVDDSQLPKDRFSAERLKGVDSTLKIQPAKLEDSAVYLCASSLGTGVVAFFGQGTRLTVV.